The T cell receptor (beta chain) described here comes from a study of control samples from healthy donors and cancer patients. Method: immunoSEQ multiplex PCR; TCRdb's copy keeps in-frame clones and lacks some. The table has hundreds of thousands of clones, about 93% seen once. CDR3 length equals 17 residues. Trimming cost V 3 bases and J 0 bases, with 17 bases left between them. Germline V gene sequence: CDR1 LGHDT, CDR2 YNNKEL (reference sequence). The chain joins TRBV3-1 (or the pseudogene TRBV3-2) to TRBJ1-2; D may be TRBD1 (5 bases). Sequencing used PBMCs. The sequence was collected from a man between 40 and 49 years old with head and neck cancer. The CDR3 nucleotides read TGTGCCAGCAGCCATCAGATGGGGGATGCCGCTAACTATGGCTACACCTTC. Its translation is CASSHQMGDAANYGYTF.